The T cell receptor beta chain described here comes from a study of blood T cell repertoires in COVID-19. Study information: The origin of the acute and convalescent COVID-19 samples was the United States, Italy and Spain.

Produced via immunoSEQ multiplex PCR; TCRdb's table is partial and in-frame only. The sample lists more than 200,000 clones; about 88% were seen once. The CDR3 is made up of 16 amino acids. V was pared by 3 bases and J by 2 bases, with 7 bases of the junction left unmatched. Germline lookup yields CDR1 SGDLS and CDR2 YYNGEE. The chain links TRBV9 to TRBJ2-3; 9 bases are shared with TRBD2. The sequence came from a man younger than 45 with active or convalescent COVID-19. The material sequenced was peripheral blood. CDR3 in DNA: TGTGCCAGCAGCGAGATTAGCGGGGGCCCCACAGATACGCAGTATTTT. Translating gives CASSEISGGPTDTQYF.